This TCR beta chain was sequenced during a study of CD8+CD57+ T cells in acquired aplastic anemia. Study in general: The average for DNA from sorted CD4+ and CD8+ cells was roughly 3 ug.

CDR3 and TCR beta VDJ profiling relied on a genomic DNA template. One entry per CDR3 protein results from TCRdb running MiXCR on the reads. This table has roughly 160,000 distinct CDR3 sequences, around half appearing once. The germline V gene encodes CDR1 GTSNPN and CDR2 SVGIG (reference sequence). There are 15 residues in the CDR3. Sequencing was done on patients that had shown CD8+CD57+ cell expansion by flow cytometry. Among the patients, none had received any therapy at the time of blood sampling. General study results and limits: The number of CD8+ CDR3 sequences shared by patients and controls was twenty-nine. No significant patient-versus-control difference appeared in CD8+ Simpson's diversity.

Concerning this clonotype: The antigen is unknown. A much larger clone differs from this one at a single base, so this may be a read error.

The chain employs TRBV30 and TRBJ1-5, with D uncertain. This TCR came from a human donor with aplastic anemia. The sequenced sample was sorted CD4+, CD8+, or CD8+CD57+ T cells (not recorded which) from PBMCs. The CDR3 DNA sequence: TGTGCCTTGAGTTTCGGCCAAGGCGGCAATCAGCCCCAGCATTTT. Protein: CALSFGQGGNQPQHF.